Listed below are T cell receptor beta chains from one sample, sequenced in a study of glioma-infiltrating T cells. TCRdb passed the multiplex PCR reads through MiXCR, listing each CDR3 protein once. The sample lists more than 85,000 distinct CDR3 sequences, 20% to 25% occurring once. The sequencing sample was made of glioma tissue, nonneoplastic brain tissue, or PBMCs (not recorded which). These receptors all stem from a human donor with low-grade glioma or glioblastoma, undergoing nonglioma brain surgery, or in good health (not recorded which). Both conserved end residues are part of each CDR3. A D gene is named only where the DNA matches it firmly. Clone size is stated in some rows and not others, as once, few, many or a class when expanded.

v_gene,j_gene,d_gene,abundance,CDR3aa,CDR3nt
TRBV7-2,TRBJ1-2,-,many,CASSLVQLYGYTF,TGTGCCAGCAGCTTAGTTCAGCTCTATGGCTACACCTTC
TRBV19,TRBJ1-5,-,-,CASSIISEGYSNQPQHF,TGTGCCAGTAGTATAATCTCTGAGGGCTATAGCAATCAGCCCCAGCATTTT
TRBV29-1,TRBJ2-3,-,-,CSVAGGEVTDTQYF,TGCAGCGTTGCAGGGGGGGAAGTCACAGATACGCAGTATTTT
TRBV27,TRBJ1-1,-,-,CSSSLSWKGKTEAFF,TGTTCCAGCAGTTTATCATGGAAGGGGAAAACTGAAGCTTTCTTT
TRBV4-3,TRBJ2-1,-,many,CASTRTVASYNEQFF,TGCGCCAGCACCCGGACTGTAGCGTCTTACAATGAGCAGTTCTTC
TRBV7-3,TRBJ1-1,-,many,CASSQLLNTEAFF,TGTGCCAGCAGCCAGTTATTGAACACTGAAGCTTTCTTT
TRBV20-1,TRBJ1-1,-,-,CSARGNAANTGAFF,TGCAGTGCTAGAGGGAACGCGGCGAACACTGGAGCTTTCTTT
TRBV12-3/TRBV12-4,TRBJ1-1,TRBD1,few,CASSLVTGGGGTEAFF,TGTGCCAGCAGTTTAGTTACAGGGGGCGGTGGCACTGAAGCTTTCTTT
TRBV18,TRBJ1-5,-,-,CASSPLGRRTEGSNQPQHF,TGTGCCAGCTCACCTCTCGGGAGGAGGACCGAGGGTAGCAATCAGCCCCAGCATTTT
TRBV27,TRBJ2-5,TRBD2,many,CASSSGLAGMKTQYF,TGTGCCAGCAGTTCCGGACTAGCGGGAATGAAGACCCAGTACTTC
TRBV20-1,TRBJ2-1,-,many,CRGLGNEQFF,TGCAGGGGGCTAGGGAATGAGCAGTTCTTC